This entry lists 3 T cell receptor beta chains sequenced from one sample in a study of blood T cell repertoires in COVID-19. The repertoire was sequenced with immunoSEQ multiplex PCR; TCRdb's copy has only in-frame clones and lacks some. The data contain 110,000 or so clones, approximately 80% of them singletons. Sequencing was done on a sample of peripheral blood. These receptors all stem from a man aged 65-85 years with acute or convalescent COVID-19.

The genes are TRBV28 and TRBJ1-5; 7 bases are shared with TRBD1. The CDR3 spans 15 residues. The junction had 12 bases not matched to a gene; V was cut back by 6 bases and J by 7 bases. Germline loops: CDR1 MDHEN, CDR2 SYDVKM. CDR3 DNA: TGTGCCAGCAGGAACCCCTACAGGGGACGGCAGCCCCAGCATTTT. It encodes CASRNPYRGRQPQHF.

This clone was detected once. The CDR3 loop is CASSYGLAGGAFQETQYF. For the CDR3, the DNA is TGTGCCAGCAGCTATGGACTAGCGGGAGGGGCGTTCCAAGAGACCCAGTACTTC. V is TRBV13 and J is TRBJ2-5, with 15 bases lining up with TRBD2. Germline V gene data show CDR1 as PRHDT and CDR2 as FYEKMQ (reference sequence). J gave up 1 base and V 4 bases, and 7 bases lay outside the gene matches. The CDR3 is made up of 18 amino acids.

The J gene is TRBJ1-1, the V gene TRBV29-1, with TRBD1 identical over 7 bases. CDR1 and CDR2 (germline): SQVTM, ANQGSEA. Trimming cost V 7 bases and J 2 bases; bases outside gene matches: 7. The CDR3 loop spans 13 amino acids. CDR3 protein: CSAPDRDNTEAFF. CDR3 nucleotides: TGCAGCGCCCCTGACAGGGACAACACTGAAGCTTTCTTT.